These 8 T cell receptor beta chains came from one sample sequenced in a study of blood T cell repertoires in COVID-19. Profiled with immunoSEQ multiplex PCR; TCRdb holds only in-frame clones, not every one. The table shows some 150,000 clones, with around four fifths occurring only once. Specimen: peripheral blood. Receptors originate from a woman in her 70s with COVID-19, enrolled during active disease.

This chain joins TRBV9 and TRBJ2-2; 10 bases agree with TRBD2. V was clipped by 1 base and J by 8 bases; unmatched bases: 5. This CDR3 spans 15 amino acids. CDR1 SGDLS and CDR2 YYNGEE come from the germline V gene. CDR3 in amino acids: CASSVPSGGRGELFF. CDR3 sequence (DNA): TGTGCCAGCAGCGTACCTAGCGGGGGTAGAGGGGAGCTGTTTTTT.

The gene calls are TRBV6-1 and TRBJ1-1; 7 nucleotides align to TRBD1. The germline gives CDR1 MNHNS, CDR2 SASEGT. Trimming took 6 bases from V and 6 from J; bases not matched to a gene: 10. The CDR3 covers 14 residues. The DNA of the CDR3 is TGTGCCAGCAGGGCGCAGGGGGAATATTCTGAAGCTTTCTTT. It is translated as CASRAQGEYSEAFF.

The chain couples TRBV3-1 (or the pseudogene TRBV3-2) to TRBJ1-1; possible D gene TRBD1, 5 bases. Germline lookup yields CDR1 LGHDT and CDR2 YNNKEL (reference sequence). V was shortened by 4 bases and J by 5 bases, with 14 bases between the two germline ends. The CDR3 extends over 14 amino acids. This chain's CDR3 is CASSPTTGRTEAFF. In nucleotides, the CDR3 is TGTGCCAGCAGCCCAACTACAGGACGGACTGAAGCTTTCTTT.

The V gene is TRBV7-8, the J gene TRBJ1-2; 8 bases align to TRBD1. Germline values: CDR1 SGHVS, CDR2 FQNEAQ. The CDR3 runs 14 residues. V was clipped by 5 bases and J by 6 bases; unmatched bases: 8. The CDR3 DNA follows: TGTGCCAGCAGCCTCTCTGGCAGGGGGCATGGCTACACCTTC. Translation: CASSLSGRGHGYTF.

A remark on this clone: Relative to the germline gene, one junction end is altered; a read error may explain this. V gene TRBV28 combines with J gene TRBJ1-5; tentative D call: TRBD1 (5 bases). The CDR3 is made up of 14 amino acids. CDR1 and CDR2 from the germline V gene are MDHEN and SYDVKM. The DNA of the CDR3 is TGTGCCAGCAGCTCTCCAGGGTTCAATCCGCCCCAGCATTTT. Its protein is CASSSPGFNPPQHF.

V usage is TRBV18 and J usage is TRBJ2-1; 8 positions agree with TRBD2. Trimming at V came to 2 bases and at J to 6 bases, leaving 6 bases not matched to a gene. The CDR3 is 15 amino acids. Germline V gives CDR1 KGHSH, CDR2 LQKENI. The CDR3: CASSPGGLDINEQFF. The DNA for the CDR3 is TGTGCCAGCTCACCAGGGGGACTAGACATCAATGAGCAGTTCTTC.

V usage is TRBV2 and J usage is TRBJ2-2; D gene unclear. Germline V gene data show CDR1 as SNHLY and CDR2 as FYNNEI. This CDR3 has 13 amino acids. The V gene lost 8 bases and the J gene lost 0 bases, with 7 bases spanning the gap. The CDR3 nucleotides are TGTGCCAGCCAAACGGCGAACACCGGGGAGCTGTTTTTT. Translated, it gives CASQTANTGELFF.

The V and J genes are TRBV6-5 and TRBJ2-3, with D perhaps matching TRBD1 (6 bases). Between the trimmed V and J ends, which lost 2 bases and 3 bases, there was a span of 12 bases. The germline V gene has CDR1 MNHEY and CDR2 SVGAGI. The CDR3 is made up of 15 amino acids. CDR3 sequence: CASSYQGPDTDTQYF. The CDR3 DNA follows: TGTGCCAGCAGTTACCAGGGGCCGGATACAGATACGCAGTATTTT.